A single TCR beta chain is shown here with its context. Its antigen is unknown. The time point was: pre-sensitization, week 0. Treatment here: therapeutic diphenylcyclopropenone sensitization with weekly scalp DPC. TCRdb re-called the RACE reads through MiXCR, storing one row per CDR3 protein. The repertoire holds about 46,000 distinct CDR3 sequences, with 8.5% to 10% as singletons. Germline values: CDR1 LGHNA, CDR2 YNFKEQ. J was trimmed by 4 bases and V by 0 bases; bases with no gene match: 4. This CDR3 has 15 amino acids. This specimen comes from a study of human T cells and chemical hapten exposure. Looking at the study overall: Epicutaneous patch tests delivered 0.01% DPC to the upper back, with evaluation at 6 days.

Findings of the study overall: Those TCRs sitting above 1 in 1000 frequency stayed the same with DPC sensitization.

V is TRBV4-2 and J is TRBJ2-7; 9 positions agree with TRBD2. Sequencing was performed on whole blood, taken in connection with sensitization to the hapten diphenylcyclopropenone (DPC). The sequence was obtained from a woman in her 40s with alopecia areata. Some clones in this sample may be carry-over from other donors' samples. The CDR3 sequence is CASSQEAGGSYEQYF. For the CDR3, the DNA is TGTGCCAGCAGCCAAGAGGCGGGGGGGTCATACGAGCAGTACTTC.